This T cell receptor (beta chain) emerged from a study of blood T cell repertoires in COVID-19. Study summary: The analysed material was cDNA or gDNA that came from T cells, B-cell-depleted T cells, or PBMCs.

Original processing notes: Amplification of reference gene primers was used by the study to estimate nucleated cell counts. Clones were read by immunoSEQ multiplex PCR, and TCRdb kept only the in-frame ones, dropping some. That table is the source of V, J and clone size, and D and trimming were worked out from the DNA. The sample has around 700,000 clones; about nine tenths are singletons. The CDR3 length is 13 residues. Deletions cut 2 bases from V and 4 bases from J, with 8 bases between. Per the germline V gene, CDR1 is MNHEY and CDR2 is SVGAGI. This TCR came from a woman between 18 and 30 years old with acute or convalescent COVID-19. The sequencing sample was made of peripheral blood. This sequence joins TRBV6-5 and TRBJ1-2; no reliable D call. CDR3: CASSYTPGYGYTF. The CDR3 DNA reads TGTGCCAGCAGTTACACACCTGGCTATGGCTACACCTTC.